This T cell receptor beta chain was found in a study of T cell repertoires in cytomegalovirus infection. From the reads, TCRdb called clonotypes with MiXCR, one entry per CDR3 protein. Found here are around 310,000 distinct CDR3 sequences, around 29% of them singletons; the top ten hold roughly 20%. V lost 3 bases to trimming and J lost 4 bases, with 15 bases between them. This CDR3 contains 15 residues. This clonotype has just a few counts. Its antigen remains unidentified. The chain couples TRBV12-3 or TRBV12-4 to TRBJ1-1, with D hard to call. Material: cultured PBMCs, obtained from culture after CMV antigen stimulation. The sequence was collected from a human donor in good health (CMV status not recorded). Some clones in this sample may be carry-over from other donors' samples. The CDR3 sequence: CASSLSSEVRTEAFF. CDR3 bases: TGTGCCAGCAGTTTGTCTTCGGAGGTTCGCACTGAAGCTTTCTTT.